Described below is a single T cell receptor beta chain sequence and its context. Antigen specificity is unknown. The PCR used 60 Vbeta and 13 Jbeta primers. Sequencing was performed with immunoSEQ multiplex PCR; in TCRdb, only in-frame clones are kept and a portion is missing. Across about 70,000 clones, the top ten clones capture 2.4% of the sample. The CDR3 extends over 14 amino acids. Germline assignment: CDR1 SGHRS and CDR2 YFSETQ. V was cut by 0 bases and J by 1 base, with 7 bases left in between. This entry belongs to a study of cytomegalovirus exposure and HLA in healthy donors. General observations from the study: It was 160 or so TCR beta chains that were listed as cytomegalovirus-associated. From TCR beta sequences, most subjects' HLA-A and HLA-B alleles were reportedly predicted accurately.

The receptor comes from a female donor in good health and CMV-seropositive. V gene TRBV5-1 combines with J gene TRBJ2-5; D uncertain. Sequences were obtained from PBMCs. DNA for the CDR3: TGCGCCAGCAGCTTGGGGCCGTCCCAAGAGACCCAGTACTTC. Encoded protein: CASSLGPSQETQYF.